This T cell receptor beta chain stems from a study of blood T cells in healthy people across ages. Investigators took around 11 milliliters of peripheral blood from every donor. About this clonotype: A junction boundary mismatches the germline segment, possibly from a read error.

With a J-beta primer mix and a sample-barcoded 5' primer, a second PCR ran 7 to 11 cycles. TCRdb analysed the 5' RACE reads with MiXCR anew, one entry per CDR3 protein. The sample lists 1.4 million or so distinct CDR3 sequences, about 45% occurring once. Germline V CDR1 and CDR2: MGHRA, YSYEKL. The CDR3 loop spans 15 amino acids. Sequenced: blood. The gene calls are TRBV4-1 and TRBJ2-5; 7 bases fit TRBD1. The source is a woman between 18 and 29 years old in good health. The CDR3 protein is CAGSQDRGRQETQYF. In nucleotides, the CDR3 is TGCGCCGGCAGCCAAGATAGGGGGCGACAAGAGACCCAGTACTTC.